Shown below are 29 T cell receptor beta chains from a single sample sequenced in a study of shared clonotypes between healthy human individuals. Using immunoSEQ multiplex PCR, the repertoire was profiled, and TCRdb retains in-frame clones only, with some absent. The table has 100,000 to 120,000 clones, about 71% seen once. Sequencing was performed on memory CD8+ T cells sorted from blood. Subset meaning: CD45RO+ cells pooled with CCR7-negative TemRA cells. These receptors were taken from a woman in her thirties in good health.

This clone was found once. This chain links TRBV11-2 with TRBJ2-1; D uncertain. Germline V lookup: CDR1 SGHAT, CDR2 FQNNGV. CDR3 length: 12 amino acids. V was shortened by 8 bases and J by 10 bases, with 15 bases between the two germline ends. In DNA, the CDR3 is TGTGCCAGCCGTCCCGGACGCCTGGAGCAGTTCTTC. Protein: CASRPGRLEQFF.

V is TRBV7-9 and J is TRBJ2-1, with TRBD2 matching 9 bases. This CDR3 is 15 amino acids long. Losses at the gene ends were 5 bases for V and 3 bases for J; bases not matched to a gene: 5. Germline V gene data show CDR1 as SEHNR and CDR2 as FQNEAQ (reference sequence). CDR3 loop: CASSQRTSDYNEQFF. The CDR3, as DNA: TGTGCCAGCAGCCAACGGACTAGCGACTACAATGAGCAGTTCTTC.

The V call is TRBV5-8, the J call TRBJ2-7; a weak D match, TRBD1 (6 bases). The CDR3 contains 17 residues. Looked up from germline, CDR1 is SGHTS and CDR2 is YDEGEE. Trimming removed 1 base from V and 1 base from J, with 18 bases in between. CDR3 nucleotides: TGTGCCAGCAGCTTGTTCCTCTTAGACGGACAGTCCTACGAGCAGTACTTC. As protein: CASSLFLLDGQSYEQYF.

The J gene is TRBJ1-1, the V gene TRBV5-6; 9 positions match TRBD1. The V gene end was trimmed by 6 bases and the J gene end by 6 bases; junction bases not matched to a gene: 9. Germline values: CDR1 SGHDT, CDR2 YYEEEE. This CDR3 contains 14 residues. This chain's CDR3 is CASTPGQGRAEAFF. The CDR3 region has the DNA TGTGCCAGCACCCCTGGACAGGGGAGAGCTGAAGCTTTCTTT.

The CDR3 is CASSSYKGIDGYTF. The CDR3 nucleotides read TGTGCCAGCAGCTCCTACAAGGGTATTGATGGCTACACCTTC. The rearrangement links TRBV13 to TRBJ1-2, with D hard to call. Germline V CDR1 and CDR2: PRHDT, FYEKMQ (reference sequence). The CDR3 contains 14 residues. The ends were cut back, 4 bases at V and 6 bases at J, with 15 bases in the middle.

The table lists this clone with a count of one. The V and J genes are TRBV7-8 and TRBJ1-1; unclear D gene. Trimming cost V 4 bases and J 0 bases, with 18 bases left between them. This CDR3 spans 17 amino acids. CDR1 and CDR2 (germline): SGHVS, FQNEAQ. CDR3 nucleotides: TGTGCCAGCAGCTATTCAGAGCCGGGCTACATGAACACTGAAGCTTTCTTT. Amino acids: CASSYSEPGYMNTEAFF.

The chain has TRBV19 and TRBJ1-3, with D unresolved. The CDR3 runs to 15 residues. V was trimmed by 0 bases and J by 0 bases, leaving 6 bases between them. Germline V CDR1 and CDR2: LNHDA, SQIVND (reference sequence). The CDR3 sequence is CASSIDGTSGNTIYF. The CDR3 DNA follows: TGTGCCAGTAGTATAGACGGAACCTCTGGAAACACCATATATTTT.

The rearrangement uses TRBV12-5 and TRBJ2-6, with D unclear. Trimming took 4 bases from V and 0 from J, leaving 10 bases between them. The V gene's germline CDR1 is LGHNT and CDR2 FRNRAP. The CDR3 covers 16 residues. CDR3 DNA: TGTGCTAGTGGTTCCCCGTGGTACTCTGGGGCCAACGTCCTGACTTTC. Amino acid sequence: CASGSPWYSGANVLTF.

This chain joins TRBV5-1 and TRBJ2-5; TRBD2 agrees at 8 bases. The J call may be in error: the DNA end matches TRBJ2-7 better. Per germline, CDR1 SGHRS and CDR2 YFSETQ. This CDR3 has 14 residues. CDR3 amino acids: CASSLRTSGYEQYF. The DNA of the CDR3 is TGCGCCAGCAGCTTGCGAACTAGCGGCTACGAGCAGTACTTC.

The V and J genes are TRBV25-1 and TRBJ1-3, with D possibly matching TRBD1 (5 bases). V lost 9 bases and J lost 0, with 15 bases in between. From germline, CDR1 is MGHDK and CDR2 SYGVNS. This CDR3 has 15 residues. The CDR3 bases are TGTGCCAGTACAGACAGCGAGACCTCTGGAAACACCATATATTTT. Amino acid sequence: CASTDSETSGNTIYF.

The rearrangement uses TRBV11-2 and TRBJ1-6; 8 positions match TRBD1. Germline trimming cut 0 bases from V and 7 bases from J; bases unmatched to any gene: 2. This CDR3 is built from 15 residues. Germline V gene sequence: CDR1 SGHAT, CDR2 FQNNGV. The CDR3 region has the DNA TGTGCCAGCAGCTTAGATCAGGGGGCGAATTCACCCCTCCACTTT. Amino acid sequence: CASSLDQGANSPLHF.

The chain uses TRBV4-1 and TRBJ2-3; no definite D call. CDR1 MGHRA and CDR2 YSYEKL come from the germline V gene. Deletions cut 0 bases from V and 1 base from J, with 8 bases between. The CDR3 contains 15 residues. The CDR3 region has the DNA TGCGCCAGCAGCCAAGATTGGCCCCGCACAGATACGCAGTATTTT. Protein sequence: CASSQDWPRTDTQYF.

The CDR3 nucleotides read TGTGCCAGTAGTATAGGGACAGGCGGAGGCTACACCTTC. This gives the protein CASSIGTGGGYTF. The rearrangement links TRBV19 to TRBJ1-2; 7 positions match TRBD1. The CDR3 extends over 13 amino acids. From germline, CDR1 is LNHDA and CDR2 SQIVND (reference sequence). The V segment lost 1 base and the J segment 8 bases; nucleotides outside the gene matches: 4.

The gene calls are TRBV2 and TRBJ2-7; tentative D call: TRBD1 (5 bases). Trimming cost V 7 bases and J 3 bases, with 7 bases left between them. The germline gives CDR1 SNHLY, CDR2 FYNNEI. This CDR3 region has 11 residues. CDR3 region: CASIDSYEQYF. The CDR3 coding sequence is TGTGCCAGCATAGACAGCTACGAGCAGTACTTC.

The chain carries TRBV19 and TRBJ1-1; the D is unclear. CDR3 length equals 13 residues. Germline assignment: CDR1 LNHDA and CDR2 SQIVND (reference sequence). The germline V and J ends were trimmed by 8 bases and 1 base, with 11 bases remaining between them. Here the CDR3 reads CASPFTGNTEAFF. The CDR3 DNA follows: TGTGCCAGTCCCTTCACGGGGAACACTGAAGCTTTCTTT.

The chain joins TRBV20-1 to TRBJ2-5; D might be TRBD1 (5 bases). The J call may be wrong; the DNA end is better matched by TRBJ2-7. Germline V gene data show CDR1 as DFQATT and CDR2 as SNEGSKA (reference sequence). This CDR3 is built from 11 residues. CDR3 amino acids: CSAPRVFEQYF. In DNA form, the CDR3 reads TGCAGTGCTCCCAGGGTTTTCGAGCAGTACTTC.

The CDR3 coding sequence is TGCAGTGCTAGAGAGGGGGAAAAACTGTTTTTT. It yields the protein CSAREGEKLFF. J is TRBJ1-4 and V is TRBV20-1; D unresolved. The CDR3 is 11 residues long. V lost 0 bases to trimming and J lost 8 bases, with 4 bases between them. The germline V gene encodes CDR1 DFQATT and CDR2 SNEGSKA (reference sequence).

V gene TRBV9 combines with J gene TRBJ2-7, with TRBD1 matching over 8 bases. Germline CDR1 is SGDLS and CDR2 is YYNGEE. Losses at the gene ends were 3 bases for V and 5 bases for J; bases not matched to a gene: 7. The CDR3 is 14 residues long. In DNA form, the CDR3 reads TGTGCCAGCAGCGCCAGGGACAGGCTCCACGAGCAGTACTTC. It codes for CASSARDRLHEQYF.

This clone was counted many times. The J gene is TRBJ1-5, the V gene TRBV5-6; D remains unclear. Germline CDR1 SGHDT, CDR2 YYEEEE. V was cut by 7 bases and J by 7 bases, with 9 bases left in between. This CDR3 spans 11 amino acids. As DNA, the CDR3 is TGTGCCAGCGGGTTGCGACAGCCCCAGCATTTT. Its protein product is CASGLRQPQHF. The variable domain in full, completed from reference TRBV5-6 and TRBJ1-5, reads DAGVTQSPTHLIKTRGQQVTLRCSPKSGHDTVSWYQQALGQGPQFIFQYYEEEERQRGNFPDRFSGHQFPNYSSELNVNALLLGDSALYLCASGLRQPQHFGDGTRLSIL.

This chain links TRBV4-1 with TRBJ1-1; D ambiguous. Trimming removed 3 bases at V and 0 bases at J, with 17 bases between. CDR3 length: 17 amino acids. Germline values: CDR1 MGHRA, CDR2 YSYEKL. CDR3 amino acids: CASSQGNLGLVNTEAFF. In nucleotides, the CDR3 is TGCGCCAGCAGCCAGGGGAACCTAGGACTGGTGAACACTGAAGCTTTCTTT.

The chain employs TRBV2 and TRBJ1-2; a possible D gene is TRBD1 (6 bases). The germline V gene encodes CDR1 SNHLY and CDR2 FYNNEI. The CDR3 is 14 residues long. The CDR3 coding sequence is TGTGCGCTGCCCGCAGGGGAGACCAGCTATGGCTACACCTTC. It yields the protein CALPAGETSYGYTF. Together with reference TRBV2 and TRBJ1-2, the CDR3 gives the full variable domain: EPEVTQTPSHQVTQMGQEVILRCVPISNHLYFYWYRQILGQKVEFLVSFYNNEISEKSEIFDDQFSVERPDGSNFTLKIRSTKLEDSAMYFCALPAGETSYGYTFGSGTRLTVV.

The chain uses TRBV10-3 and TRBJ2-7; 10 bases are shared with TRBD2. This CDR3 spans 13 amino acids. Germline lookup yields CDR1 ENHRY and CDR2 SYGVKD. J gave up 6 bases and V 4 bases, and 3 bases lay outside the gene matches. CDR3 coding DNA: TGTGCCATCAGTGCCGGGACTAGCGCCGAGCAGTACTTC. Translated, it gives CAISAGTSAEQYF.

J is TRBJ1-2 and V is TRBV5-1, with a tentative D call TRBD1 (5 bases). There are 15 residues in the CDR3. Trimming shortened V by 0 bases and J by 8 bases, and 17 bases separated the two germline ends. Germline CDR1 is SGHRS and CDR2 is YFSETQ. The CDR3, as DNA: TGCGCCAGCAGCTTGGATGTGGAAGGGGCAGGAGGCTACACCTTC. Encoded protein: CASSLDVEGAGGYTF.

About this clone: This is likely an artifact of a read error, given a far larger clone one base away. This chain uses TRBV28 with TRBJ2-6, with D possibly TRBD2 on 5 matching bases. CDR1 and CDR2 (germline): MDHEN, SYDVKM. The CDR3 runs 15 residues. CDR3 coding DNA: TGTGCCAGCAGTTTAATGGACTCTGAGGCCAACGTCCTGACTTTC. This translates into CASSLMDSEANVLTF.

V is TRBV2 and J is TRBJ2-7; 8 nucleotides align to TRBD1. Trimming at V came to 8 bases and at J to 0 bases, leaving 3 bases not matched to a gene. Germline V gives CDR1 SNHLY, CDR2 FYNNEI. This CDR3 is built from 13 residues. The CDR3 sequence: CASGDRYSYEQYF. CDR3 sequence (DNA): TGTGCCAGCGGGGACAGGTACTCCTACGAGCAGTACTTC.

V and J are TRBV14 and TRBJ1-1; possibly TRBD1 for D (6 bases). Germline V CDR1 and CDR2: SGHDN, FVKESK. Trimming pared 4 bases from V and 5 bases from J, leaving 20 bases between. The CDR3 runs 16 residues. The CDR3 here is CASSRYRYRARTEAFF. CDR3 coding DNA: TGTGCCAGCAGCCGGTACAGATACAGGGCTAGGACTGAAGCTTTCTTT.

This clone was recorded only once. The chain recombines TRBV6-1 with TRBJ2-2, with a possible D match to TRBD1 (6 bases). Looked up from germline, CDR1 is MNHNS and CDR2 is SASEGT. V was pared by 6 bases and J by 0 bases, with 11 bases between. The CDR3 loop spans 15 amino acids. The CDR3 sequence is CASSRQATNTGELFF. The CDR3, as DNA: TGTGCCAGCAGCCGACAGGCCACGAACACCGGGGAGCTGTTTTTT.

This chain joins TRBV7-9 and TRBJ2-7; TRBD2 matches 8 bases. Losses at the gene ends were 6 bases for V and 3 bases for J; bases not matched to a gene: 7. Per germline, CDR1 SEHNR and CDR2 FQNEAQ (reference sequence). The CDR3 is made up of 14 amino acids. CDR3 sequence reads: CASSQLAVFYEQYF. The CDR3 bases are TGTGCCAGCAGTCAACTAGCGGTCTTCTACGAGCAGTACTTC.

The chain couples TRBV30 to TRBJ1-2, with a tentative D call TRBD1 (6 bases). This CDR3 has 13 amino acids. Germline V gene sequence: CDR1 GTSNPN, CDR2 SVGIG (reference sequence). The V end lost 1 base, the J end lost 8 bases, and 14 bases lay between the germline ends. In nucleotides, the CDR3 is TGTGCCTGGAGTGGGGGACACACTAGCGGCTACACCTTC. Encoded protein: CAWSGGHTSGYTF. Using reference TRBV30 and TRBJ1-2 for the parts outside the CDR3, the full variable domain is SQTIHQWPATLVQPVGSPLSLECTVEGTSNPNLYWYRQAAGRGLQLLFYSVGIGQISSEVPQNLSASRPQDRQFILSSKKLLLSDSGFYLCAWSGGHTSGYTFGSGTRLTVV.